These 3 T cell receptor beta chains were all obtained from the same sample, sequenced in a study of blood T cell repertoires in COVID-19. The table came from immunoSEQ multiplex PCR; TCRdb's copy has only in-frame clones and leaves some out. Altogether about 210,000 clones are present, 80% to 90% being singletons, with the ten largest covering about a tenth. Sequenced sample: PBMCs or T cells enriched from blood (not recorded which). The origin of the receptors is a man between 18 and 29 years old with acute COVID-19.

The rearrangement links TRBV30 to TRBJ1-2; D perhaps matches TRBD1 (6 bases). Germline CDR1 GTSNPN, CDR2 SVGIG (reference sequence). V shed 5 bases and J shed 8 bases, with 15 bases lying between them. The length of the CDR3 is 12 residues. CDR3 nucleotides: TGTGCCTGGTACAGGGTGATTAGAGGCTACACCTTC. This codes for CAWYRVIRGYTF. Drawing the rest from reference TRBV30 and TRBJ1-2, the complete variable domain is SQTIHQWPATLVQPVGSPLSLECTVEGTSNPNLYWYRQAAGRGLQLLFYSVGIGQISSEVPQNLSASRPQDRQFILSSKKLLLSDSGFYLCAWYRVIRGYTFGSGTRLTVV.

The table lists this clone with a count of one. The gene calls are TRBV28 and TRBJ2-1, with 13 nucleotides matching TRBD2. With V trimmed by 6 bases and J by 8 bases, 4 bases remained unmatched. Germline CDR1 and CDR2: MDHEN and SYDVKM. The CDR3 covers 14 residues. This CDR3 reads CASSRTSGSYEQFF. CDR3 in DNA: TGTGCCAGCAGCAGGACTAGCGGGAGCTATGAGCAGTTCTTC.

The rearrangement links TRBV28 to TRBJ1-6, with D possibly being TRBD1 (5 bases). This CDR3 is 12 amino acids long. Germline CDR1 reads MDHEN; CDR2 reads SYDVKM. V was shortened by 10 bases and J by 7 bases, with 11 bases between the two germline ends. Written as DNA, the CDR3 is TGTGCCACAGGGAGGGGAAATTCACCCCTCCACTTT. This gives the protein CATGRGNSPLHF.